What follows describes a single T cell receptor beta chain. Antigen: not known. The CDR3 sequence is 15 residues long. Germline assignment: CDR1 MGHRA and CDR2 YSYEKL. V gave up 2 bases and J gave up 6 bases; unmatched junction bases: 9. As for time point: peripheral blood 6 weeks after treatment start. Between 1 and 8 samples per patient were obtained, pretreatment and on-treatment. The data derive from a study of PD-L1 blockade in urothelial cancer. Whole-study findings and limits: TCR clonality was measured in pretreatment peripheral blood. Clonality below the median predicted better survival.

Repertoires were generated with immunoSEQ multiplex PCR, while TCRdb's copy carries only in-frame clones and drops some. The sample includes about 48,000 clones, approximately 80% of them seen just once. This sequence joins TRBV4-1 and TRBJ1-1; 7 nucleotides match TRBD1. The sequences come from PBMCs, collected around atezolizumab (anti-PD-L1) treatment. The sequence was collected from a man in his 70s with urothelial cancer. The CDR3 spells CASSQTRAGQAEAFF. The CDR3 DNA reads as TGCGCCAGCAGCCAAACCCGGGCCGGACAGGCTGAAGCTTTCTTT.